One sample yielded the 10 T cell receptor beta chains listed below, sequenced in a study of CD8+CD57+ T cells in acquired aplastic anemia. Sequencing was done on patients that had shown CD8+CD57+ cell expansion by flow cytometry. Researchers used genomic DNA as the template to profile TCR beta VDJ and CDR3. TCRdb reanalysed the reads using MiXCR and keeps one entry per CDR3 protein. Found here are some 150,000 distinct CDR3 sequences, 70% to 75% of them singletons; the top ten hold approximately 42%. The sequencing sample was made of sorted CD4+, CD8+, or CD8+CD57+ T cells (not recorded which) from PBMCs. The receptors shown here come from a human donor with aplastic anemia.

CDR3 in amino acids: CAISDPGNSYNEQFF. The CDR3 nucleotides read TGTGCCATCAGTGATCCCGGGAACTCCTACAATGAGCAGTTCTTC. The chain carries TRBV10-3 and TRBJ2-1; the D gene is possibly TRBD2 (5 bases). Trimming cost V 3 bases and J 0 bases, with 9 bases left between them. This CDR3 spans 15 amino acids. Germline assignment: CDR1 ENHRY and CDR2 SYGVKD.

The J gene is TRBJ1-1, the V gene TRBV5-4, with 7 nucleotides matching TRBD1. Germline CDR1 is SGHNT and CDR2 is YYREEE (reference sequence). CDR3 length equals 14 residues. V dropped 5 bases and J dropped 4; count of bases not matched to a gene: 8. For the CDR3, the DNA is TGTGCCAGCAGTTCCGCCCCAGGGGGCACTGAAGCTTTCTTT. This translates into CASSSAPGGTEAFF.

V gene TRBV25-1 combines with J gene TRBJ2-2; D unresolved. The ends were cut back, 1 base at V and 6 bases at J, with 12 bases in the middle. This CDR3 has 15 residues. From germline, CDR1 is MGHDK and CDR2 SYGVNS. The CDR3 DNA reads TGTGCCAGCAGTGAATCTTGGGGTCCCCCCGGGGAGCTGTTTTTT. Its protein product is CASSESWGPPGELFF.

The rearrangement uses TRBV19 and TRBJ1-5; 8 bases map to TRBD1. After removal of 8 bases from V and 5 bases from J, the junction contained 5 bases not matched to a gene. The germline V gene encodes CDR1 LNHDA and CDR2 SQIVND (reference sequence). This CDR3 is 13 amino acids long. CDR3 in amino acids: CASDRGRDQPQHF. In DNA, the CDR3 is TGTGCCAGTGACAGGGGTCGGGATCAGCCCCAGCATTTT.

V and J are TRBV10-3 and TRBJ2-1, with D unclear. CDR1 is ENHRY and CDR2 is SYGVKD in the germline V gene. Trimming took 10 bases from V and 8 from J, leaving 12 bases between them. The CDR3 runs to 11 residues. The CDR3 loop reads CATRDVYEQFF. CDR3 nucleotides: TGTGCCACCAGAGACGTGTATGAGCAGTTCTTC.

The chain carries TRBV27 and TRBJ1-6; TRBD1 agrees at 10 bases. In germline, CDR1 is MNHEY, CDR2 SMNVEV (reference sequence). The CDR3 consists of 15 residues. Losses at the gene ends were 4 bases for V and 9 bases for J; bases not matched to a gene: 6. CDR3 residues: CASSSRQGAGSPLHF. In DNA form, the CDR3 reads TGTGCCAGCAGTTCCAGACAGGGGGCGGGTTCACCCCTCCACTTT.

This chain uses TRBV7-3 with TRBJ2-1; a possible D gene is TRBD2 (7 bases). V gave up 5 bases and J gave up 4 bases, with 21 bases separating them. Germline loops: CDR1 SGHTA, CDR2 FQGTGA. The CDR3 contains 17 residues. The CDR3 protein is CASSQDQDGGPYNEQFF. Here the CDR3 DNA reads TGTGCCAGCAGCCAAGATCAGGACGGGGGGCCTTACAATGAGCAGTTCTTC. Combining the CDR3 with reference TRBV7-3 and TRBJ2-1 gives the whole variable domain GAGVSQTPSNKVTEKGKYVELRCDPISGHTALYWYRQSLGQGPEFLIYFQGTGAADDSGLPNDRFFAVRPEGSVSTLKIQRTERGDSAVYLCASSQDQDGGPYNEQFFGPGTRLTVL.

As concerns this clonotype: Being one base from a much bigger clone, this may be a read error. The genes are TRBV25-1 and TRBJ2-5; D could derive from TRBD1 or TRBD2 (5 bases each). Germline CDR1 MGHDK, CDR2 SYGVNS. The CDR3 sequence is 12 residues long. In DNA form, the CDR3 reads TGTACCAGCAGTGAGCCCGGGGCGACCCAGTACTTC. It yields the protein CTSSEPGATQYF.

Only a few counts were recorded for this clonotype. J is TRBJ1-1 and V is TRBV7-9; 10 bases fit TRBD1. After removal of 1 base from V and 8 bases from J, the junction contained 7 bases not matched to a gene. The CDR3 consists of 15 residues. Looked up from germline, CDR1 is SEHNR and CDR2 is FQNEAQ (reference sequence). Here the CDR3 DNA reads TGTGCCAGCAGCTTAGTGGGGACAGGGGAACCCGAAGCTTTCTTT. Amino acid sequence: CASSLVGTGEPEAFF.

This chain links TRBV15 with TRBJ2-7; 9 bases align to TRBD2. This CDR3 contains 17 residues. The V gene end was trimmed by 0 bases and the J gene end by 4 bases; junction bases not matched to a gene: 10. Germline loops: CDR1 LNHNV, CDR2 YYDKDF (reference sequence). CDR3 region: CATSRDLASGIPYEQYF. In DNA form, the CDR3 reads TGTGCCACCAGCAGAGATCTGGCTAGCGGGATACCATACGAGCAGTACTTC.